A selection of T cell receptor beta chains follows, all from one sample in a study of long-term antiretroviral therapy in people with HIV. Data came from immunoSEQ multiplex PCR; TCRdb stores just in-frame clones and leaves some out. The data contain about 34,000 clones, around 94% of them seen just once; the ten biggest clones take up roughly 3.5%. This specimen consisted of unsorted PBMCs, obtained around 5.5 years after starting antiretroviral therapy. These receptors were obtained from a woman aged 50 to 65 with HIV. CDR3s include the opening cysteine and the closing phenylalanine or tryptophan. Each record gives: clone size, V gene, D gene, J gene, CDR3 protein, CDR3 DNA. A D gene is named only where the DNA matches it firmly. Size is stated for part of the rows, as once, few or many counts, or as a class when the clone is expanded.

-	TRBV13	-	TRBJ2-3	CASSLGLAMAEDTQYF	TGTGCCAGCAGCTTAGGCCTAGCTATGGCGGAAGATACGCAGTATTTT
-	TRBV7-8	-	TRBJ2-5	CASSPRGIVTEQETQYF	TGTGCCAGCAGCCCGCGGGGCATCGTTACCGAGCAAGAGACCCAGTACTTC
-	TRBV2	-	TRBJ2-3	CASSSLGSTDTQYF	TGTGCCAGCAGTTCACTAGGAAGCACAGATACGCAGTATTTT
-	TRBV10-2	-	TRBJ2-5	CASGDQRTASPQGAQYF	TGCGCCAGCGGGGACCAACGGACAGCCTCCCCCCAAGGGGCCCAGTACTTC
-	TRBV7-3	-	TRBJ2-7	CASSLRPRGGYEQYF	TGTGCCAGCAGCTTACGCCCTAGGGGAGGCTACGAGCAGTACTTC
few	TRBV28	-	TRBJ2-6	CASRLSSGANVLTF	TGTGCCAGCAGGCTCAGCTCTGGGGCCAACGTCCTGACTTTC
-	TRBV5-6	TRBD1	TRBJ2-5	CASSTPGTAQETQYF	TGTGCCAGCAGCACGCCAGGGACAGCCCAAGAGACCCAGTACTTC
few	TRBV11-1	-	TRBJ1-1	CASSPERGLNTEAFF	TGTGCCAGCAGCCCAGAACGGGGGCTGAACACTGAAGCTTTCTTT
-	TRBV6-6	-	TRBJ1-4	CASSSGAWEKLFF	TGTGCCAGCAGTTCGGGGGCTTGGGAAAAACTGTTTTTT
-	TRBV19	TRBD2	TRBJ2-5	CASSPSGGAQETQYF	TGTGCCAGTAGTCCTAGCGGGGGGGCTCAAGAGACCCAGTACTTC
-	TRBV6-1	-	TRBJ2-5	CASGRTLAQETQYF	TGTGCCAGCGGGCGGACCTTGGCCCAAGAGACCCAGTACTTC
-	TRBV5-1	TRBD2	TRBJ2-7	CASSVTSGGYEQYF	TGCGCCAGCAGCGTGACTAGCGGGGGCTACGAGCAGTACTTC
-	TRBV19	TRBD2	TRBJ2-2	CASNPTSGGDTGELFF	TGTGCCAGTAACCCGACTAGCGGGGGGGACACCGGGGAGCTGTTTTTT
-	TRBV6-5	TRBD2	TRBJ2-3	CASSRTSGGGDTQYF	TGTGCCAGCAGTCGCACTAGCGGGGGGGGAGATACGCAGTATTTT
-	TRBV7-2	TRBD2	TRBJ2-7	CASSSRRGGTYEQYF	TGTGCCAGCAGCTCCCGGCGGGGGGGCACCTACGAGCAGTACTTC
-	TRBV7-9	TRBD1	TRBJ1-5	CASSPGQGRVNQPQHF	TGTGCCAGCAGCCCGGGACAGGGACGAGTCAATCAGCCCCAGCATTTT
-	TRBV6-6	-	TRBJ1-6	CASSYSTTPGTPLHF	TGTGCCAGCAGTTACTCGACGACCCCAGGGACACCCCTCCACTTT
-	TRBV7-8	TRBD2	TRBJ2-5	CASSHGTSGGETQYF	TGTGCCAGCAGCCACGGGACTAGCGGGGGCGAGACCCAGTACTTC
few	TRBV11-2	-	TRBJ2-5	CASSLDAPSQYF	TGTGCCAGCAGCTTAGATGCGCCGTCCCAGTACTTC
-	TRBV7-2	-	TRBJ2-7	CASSFSTGRYEQYF	TGTGCCAGCAGCTTCTCGACAGGGAGGTACGAGCAGTACTTC
-	TRBV7-9	TRBD1	TRBJ1-2	CASSLAAGTVAYGYTF	TGTGCCAGCAGCTTAGCCGCCGGGACAGTAGCCTATGGCTACACCTTC
-	TRBV5-4	-	TRBJ1-1	CASSLDGGKTEAFF	TGTGCCAGCAGCTTGGATGGGGGTAAAACTGAAGCTTTCTTT
-	TRBV14	-	TRBJ2-3	CASSQGFGVTDTQYF	TGTGCCAGCAGCCAAGGTTTTGGAGTTACAGATACGCAGTATTTT
-	TRBV2	TRBD2	TRBJ2-5	CASSGILLTSGEETQYF	TGTGCCAGCAGTGGAATCCTTCTGACTAGCGGGGAAGAGACCCAGTACTTC
-	TRBV5-5	-	TRBJ1-1	CASSLYRENTEAFF	TGTGCCAGCAGCTTGTACAGGGAGAACACTGAAGCTTTCTTT
once	TRBV7-2	-	TRBJ1-3	CASSSQAREWNTIYF	TGTGCCAGCAGCTCCCAGGCACGGGAATGGAACACCATATATTTT
-	TRBV19	-	TRBJ1-6	CASSISWGLGSPLHF	TGTGCCAGTAGTATATCATGGGGACTGGGTTCACCCCTCCACTTT
-	TRBV5-6	TRBD2	TRBJ2-7	CASSRLAGGNYEQYF	TGTGCCAGCAGCCGACTGGCGGGGGGAAACTACGAGCAGTACTTC
-	TRBV18	-	TRBJ2-2	CASSQGPNTGELFF	TGTGCCAGCTCACAGGGGCCAAACACCGGGGAGCTGTTTTTT
-	TRBV27	-	TRBJ1-2	CASRGKNGYTF	TGTGCCAGCAGGGGCAAAAATGGCTACACCTTC
-	TRBV5-1	-	TRBJ2-7	CASSLANGAGYEQYF	TGCGCCAGCAGCTTGGCCAACGGGGCAGGCTACGAGCAGTACTTC
-	TRBV2	-	TRBJ1-1	CASNGGEGTTEAFF	TGTGCCAGCAACGGGGGTGAGGGGACGACTGAAGCTTTCTTT
-	TRBV10-3	TRBD2	TRBJ2-7	CAINGGNSYEQYF	TGTGCCATCAACGGGGGGAACTCCTACGAGCAGTACTTC
-	TRBV2	TRBD2	TRBJ2-1	CASRRAGNNYNEQFF	TGTGCCAGCAGGAGAGCGGGGAACAACTACAATGAGCAGTTCTTC
-	TRBV4-2	TRBD1	TRBJ1-3	CASSPLRQGPGNTIYF	TGTGCCAGCAGCCCCCTCCGACAGGGACCTGGAAACACCATATATTTT
-	TRBV10-3	TRBD1	TRBJ1-1	CAISTGGRNTEAFF	TGTGCCATCTCGACAGGGGGACGGAACACTGAAGCTTTCTTT
-	TRBV7-2	TRBD2	TRBJ2-7	CASRALAGPYEQYF	TGTGCCAGCAGAGCGCTAGCGGGACCCTACGAGCAGTACTTC
-	TRBV9	-	TRBJ1-1	CASSREWDTEAFF	TGTGCCAGCAGCCGCGAGTGGGACACTGAAGCTTTCTTT
-	TRBV9	-	TRBJ1-1	CASSVDGGNTEAFF	TGTGCCAGCAGCGTCGATGGAGGGAACACTGAAGCTTTCTTT
-	TRBV19	-	TRBJ1-2	CASSPRTSIYGYTF	TGTGCCAGTAGTCCACGGACAAGCATCTATGGCTACACCTTC
-	TRBV2	TRBD1	TRBJ2-2	CASREDRAGTGELFF	TGTGCCAGCAGGGAGGACAGGGCGGGCACCGGGGAGCTGTTTTTT
-	TRBV7-9	-	TRBJ1-3	CASSLVVRNTIYF	TGTGCCAGCAGCTTAGTCGTCCGAAACACCATATATTTT
few	TRBV19	-	TRBJ2-7	CASSREAGYEQYF	TGTGCCAGTAGTAGGGAGGCGGGTTACGAGCAGTACTTC
-	TRBV11-2	TRBD1	TRBJ1-1	CASSLTGAKAFF	TGTGCCAGCAGCCTCACAGGGGCCAAAGCTTTCTTT
-	TRBV9	TRBD2	TRBJ2-1	CASSVVSGGAFNEQFF	TGTGCCAGCAGCGTAGTCAGCGGGGGGGCCTTTAATGAGCAGTTCTTC
-	TRBV5-1	TRBD1	TRBJ2-7	CASSFGTGPYEQYF	TGCGCCAGCAGCTTCGGGACAGGTCCTTACGAGCAGTACTTC
-	TRBV2	-	TRBJ1-3	CASKRVGEGNTIYF	TGTGCCAGCAAGCGGGTAGGGGAAGGAAACACCATATATTTT
-	TRBV4-1	-	TRBJ2-1	CASSQDSRTTRPNEQFF	TGCGCCAGCAGCCAAGATAGTAGGACTACACGTCCCAATGAGCAGTTCTTC
-	TRBV19	TRBD1	TRBJ1-4	CASRAQGGDEKLFF	TGTGCCAGTAGGGCGCAGGGGGGGGATGAAAAACTGTTTTTT
-	TRBV14	-	TRBJ2-2	CASSQDWVEAGELFF	TGTGCCAGCAGCCAAGACTGGGTGGAGGCCGGGGAGCTGTTTTTT
once	TRBV10-3	TRBD1	TRBJ2-5	CATSSGQGTETQYF	TGTGCCACGAGTTCGGGACAGGGGACCGAGACCCAGTACTTC
-	TRBV2	TRBD2	TRBJ2-3	CASSDYSGGAPDTQYF	TGTGCCAGCAGTGATTATAGCGGGGGGGCCCCAGATACGCAGTATTTT
-	TRBV6-6	-	TRBJ1-4	CASRDQPGTNEKLFF	TGTGCCAGCAGGGACCAGCCGGGGACTAATGAAAAACTGTTTTTT
-	TRBV19	-	TRBJ2-5	CASGGIPQETQYF	TGTGCCAGTGGTGGGATACCCCAAGAGACCCAGTACTTC